The clone carrying this TCR beta chain was seen more than once but under ten times. Its specificity is unknown. TCRdb re-called the reads with MiXCR, one entry per CDR3 protein. Of about 450,000 distinct CDR3 sequences in the sample, roughly a third are singletons; the top ten hold 12% to 15%. The CDR3 runs to 16 residues. The germline V gene has CDR1 WNHNN and CDR2 SYGVQD (reference sequence). V lost 0 bases, J lost 7 bases, and 18 bases lay in between. These data originate in a study of T cell repertoires in cytomegalovirus infection. Turning to the study itself: Both a matching HLA type and CMV infection were indicated by public TCR beta signatures.

Study-level points and caveats: Frequencies of public TCR beta families were cumulated, and this identified carriers of CMV plus the relevant HLA. Dominating the ex vivo response were TCR beta clonotypes that were CMV-specific and HLA-C-restricted.

Sequenced input: PBMCs. The chain joins TRBV10-1 to TRBJ1-2, with D possibly TRBD1 on 5 matching bases. The sequence came from a human donor in good health (CMV status not recorded). Some clones in this sample may be carry-over from other donors' samples. The CDR3 loop is CASSESKSAGLLGYTF. CDR3 sequence (DNA): TGCGCCAGCAGTGAGTCGAAGTCGGCAGGGTTGCTTGGCTACACCTTC.